This TCR beta chain is from a study of cytomegalovirus exposure and HLA in healthy donors. The CDR3 covers 14 residues. Trimming took 6 bases from V and 2 from J; bases not matched to a gene: 5. Germline V lookup: CDR1 SGHNT, CDR2 YENEEA. Of note for this clone: What it binds is not known.

The PCR used 60 Vbeta and 13 Jbeta primers. The assay was immunoSEQ multiplex PCR, and TCRdb's table has in-frame clones only and misses some. The table has some 180,000 clones, around three quarters seen once. The donors gave bone marrow, and they were healthy. Overall study results and limits: CMV serostatus stood as the only immune exposure information on hand. Earlier analysis yielded a pattern in which most TCR beta V segments were productive about 90% or about 30% of the time.

This clonotype was obtained from a woman aged 30 to 39 in good health and CMV-seropositive. V gene TRBV11-3 combines with J gene TRBJ2-3, with TRBD2 matching 7 bases. The specimen sequenced was PBMCs. The CDR3 sequence: CASRGGLLTDTQYF. The CDR3 nucleotides are TGTGCCAGCAGGGGAGGGCTGCTCACAGATACGCAGTATTTT. The variable domain in full, with the rest retrieved from reference TRBV11-3 and TRBJ2-3, is EAGVVQSPRYKIIEKKQPVAFWCNPISGHNTLYWYLQNLGQGPELLIRYENEEAVDDSQLPKDRFSAERLKGVDSTLKIQPAELGDSAVYLCASRGGLLTDTQYFGPGTRLTVL.